The 26 T cell receptor beta chains below all came from one sample that was sequenced in a study of Ad26.COV2.S vaccination and SARS-CoV-2 variants. Treatment noted: approximately 18 received Ad26.COV2.S at low or high dose, single or two shots; roughly 5 received placebo; per-sample allocation not given. Repertoires come from day 63 after the first vaccine or placebo injection. Using immunoSEQ multiplex PCR, the repertoire was profiled, and TCRdb retains in-frame clones only, with some absent. The sample lists some 250,000 clones; 85% to 90% were seen once. The sample consisted of peripheral blood, taken in a trial of Ad26.COV2.S vaccine versus placebo. The source is a person between 18 and 65 years old who received the Ad26.COV2.S COVID-19 vaccine or a placebo.

This clone was detected a few times. This chain connects TRBV19 to TRBJ2-2; D may be TRBD1 (5 bases). Germline CDR1 reads LNHDA; CDR2 reads SQIVND (reference sequence). V shed 4 bases and J shed 1 base, with 10 bases lying between them. The CDR3 runs 15 residues. DNA of the CDR3: TGTGCCAGTAGTACGGCAGGGCAGAACACCGGGGAGCTGTTTTTT. Protein: CASSTAGQNTGELFF.

In its sample, this clone was seen once. The rearrangement links TRBV15 to TRBJ2-3, with D perhaps TRBD1 (5 bases). Germline assignment: CDR1 LNHNV and CDR2 YYDKDF (reference sequence). The CDR3 has 16 residues. V was cut by 2 bases and J by 0 bases, with 12 bases left in between. The CDR3 DNA reads TGTGCCACCAGCAGAACCGTTGGGGCCAGCACAGATACGCAGTATTTT. Its translation is CATSRTVGASTDTQYF.

The chain has TRBV7-9 and TRBJ1-5; D call uncertain. Trimming took 1 base from V and 2 from J, leaving 6 bases between them. The germline gives CDR1 SEHNR, CDR2 FQNEAQ (reference sequence). The CDR3 is made up of 14 amino acids. The CDR3 region has the DNA TGTGCCAGCAGCTTAGTCGGGGGCAATCAGCCCCAGCATTTT. Translated, it gives CASSLVGGNQPQHF. Complete variable domain (other parts from reference TRBV7-9 and TRBJ1-5): DTGVSQNPRHKITKRGQNVTFRCDPISEHNRLYWYRQTLGQGPEFLTYFQNEAQLEKSRLLSDRFSAERPKGSFSTLEIQRTEQGDSAMYLCASSLVGGNQPQHFGDGTRLSIL.

This CDR3 reads CAISGSDYGYTF. In DNA form, the CDR3 reads TGTGCCATCAGTGGGTCCGACTATGGCTACACCTTC. The V and J genes are TRBV10-3 and TRBJ1-2; D uncertain. There are 12 residues in the CDR3. V lost 4 bases and J 3 bases, leaving 6 bases between the germline ends. The V gene's germline CDR1 is ENHRY and CDR2 SYGVKD.

The rearrangement uses TRBV5-1 and TRBJ2-7, with 9 bases aligning to TRBD2. Germline-derived CDR1 and CDR2 are SGHRS and YFSETQ. The CDR3 runs 13 residues. V was pared by 6 bases and J by 0 bases, with 1 base of the junction left unmatched. The chain's CDR3 is CASNSGSSYEQYF. CDR3 DNA: TGCGCCAGCAATAGCGGGAGCTCCTACGAGCAGTACTTC.

V gene TRBV11-3 combines with J gene TRBJ1-1; TRBD1 agrees at 8 bases. Germline assignment: CDR1 SGHNT and CDR2 YENEEA. The junction had 4 bases not matched to a gene; V was cut back by 6 bases and J by 1 base. The CDR3 has 14 amino acids. In DNA form, the CDR3 reads TGTGCCAGCAGATTCGGACAGGGGAACACTGAAGCTTTCTTT. Encoded protein: CASRFGQGNTEAFF. The full variable domain, completed using reference TRBV11-3 and TRBJ1-1, is EAGVVQSPRYKIIEKKQPVAFWCNPISGHNTLYWYLQNLGQGPELLIRYENEEAVDDSQLPKDRFSAERLKGVDSTLKIQPAELGDSAVYLCASRFGQGNTEAFFGQGTRLTVV.

The V call is TRBV10-3, the J call TRBJ2-7; perhaps TRBD1 as D (6 bases). V gave up 0 bases and J gave up 0 bases, with 9 bases separating them. CDR1 is ENHRY, CDR2 SYGVKD, per germline. This CDR3 is built from 15 residues. The CDR3 region has the DNA TGTGCCATCAGTGAGTCCGGGACATACTCCTACGAGCAGTACTTC. This encodes CAISESGTYSYEQYF.

The chain has TRBV28 and TRBJ1-2, with D uncertain. There are 15 residues in the CDR3. CDR1 is MDHEN and CDR2 is SYDVKM in the germline V gene. V lost 1 base to trimming and J lost 4 bases, with 13 bases between them. The CDR3 DNA reads TGTGCCAGCAGTTTATACGGGTCGTACAGCTATGGCTACACCTTC. Its protein is CASSLYGSYSYGYTF.

This clone occurred a few times. The J gene is TRBJ2-7, the V gene TRBV5-1, with 9 bases that match TRBD1. The CDR3 length is 16 residues. Looked up from germline, CDR1 is SGHRS and CDR2 is YFSETQ. Germline trimming cut 4 bases from V and 0 bases from J; bases unmatched to any gene: 8. The CDR3 bases are TGCGCCAGCAGCGAGGGACAGGGCGGAGTCTCCTACGAGCAGTACTTC. This translates into CASSEGQGGVSYEQYF.

V usage is TRBV7-2 and J usage is TRBJ2-3; 8 bases map to TRBD2. V lost 7 bases, J lost 5 bases, and 11 bases stayed unmatched. The CDR3 runs to 15 residues. Per germline, CDR1 SGHTA and CDR2 FQGNSA. DNA of the CDR3: TGTGCCAGCAACCCGGGAGGGGGGTTACGAGATACGCAGTATTTT. Encoded protein: CASNPGGGLRDTQYF.

This rearrangement joins TRBV19 to TRBJ2-2; D tentatively fits TRBD1 or TRBD2 (6 bases each). In germline, CDR1 is LNHDA, CDR2 SQIVND (reference sequence). There are 14 residues in the CDR3. The germline V and J ends were trimmed by 7 bases and 8 bases, with 17 bases remaining between them. The CDR3 reads CASKGGPYVGELFF. CDR3 DNA: TGTGCCAGTAAGGGGGGCCCCTACGTAGGGGAGCTGTTTTTT.

The table lists this clone with a few counts. This chain connects TRBV18 to TRBJ1-2; the D gene is possibly TRBD1 (6 bases). Trimming removed 2 bases from V and 8 bases from J, with 15 bases in between. Germline V gives CDR1 KGHSH, CDR2 LQKENI. There are 14 residues in the CDR3. CDR3 residues: CASSPNDRSQGYTF. CDR3 bases: TGTGCCAGCTCACCAAATGACAGGTCCCAGGGCTACACCTTC.

This chain links TRBV6-5 with TRBJ2-5; 10 nucleotides match TRBD2. Germline-derived CDR1 and CDR2 are MNHEY and SVGAGI. V trimming: 6 bases; J trimming: 5 bases; junction bases outside the gene matches: 3. The CDR3 is made up of 13 amino acids. This chain's CDR3 is CASRTSGVETQYF. The CDR3 DNA reads TGTGCCAGCAGAACTAGCGGGGTTGAGACCCAGTACTTC.

This chain joins TRBV7-2 and TRBJ2-7; 9 bases map to TRBD2. This CDR3 comprises 13 residues. Germline V gene data show CDR1 as SGHTA and CDR2 as FQGNSA. V shed 3 bases, J shed 7 bases, and the junction held 4 bases outside the gene matches. CDR3 in amino acids: CASSFPAGGEQYF. The CDR3 DNA reads as TGTGCCAGCAGCTTCCCGGCGGGGGGGGAGCAGTACTTC. Based on the CDR3 plus reference TRBV7-2 and TRBJ2-7, the full variable domain is GAGVSQSPSNKVTEKGKDVELRCDPISGHTALYWYRQSLGQGLEFLIYFQGNSAPDKSGLPSDRFSAERTGGSVSTLTIQRTQQEDSAVYLCASSFPAGGEQYFGPGTRLTVT.

This clone has just one count. This chain joins TRBV9 and TRBJ2-5; TRBD1 aligns across 8 bases. The CDR3 length is 16 residues. Germline loops: CDR1 SGDLS, CDR2 YYNGEE. V lost 0 bases to trimming and J lost 5 bases; unmatched junction nucleotides: 9. The chain's CDR3 is CASSVAGQGLGETQYF. The DNA for the CDR3 is TGTGCCAGCAGCGTAGCCGGACAGGGCCTAGGGGAGACCCAGTACTTC.

This clone showed up just a few times. This chain links TRBV30 with TRBJ1-6; D is unclear. From germline, CDR1 is GTSNPN and CDR2 SVGIG (reference sequence). Trimming removed 4 bases at V and 0 bases at J, with 7 bases between. The CDR3 loop spans 14 amino acids. The CDR3 DNA follows: TGTGCCTGGACGGTGAGCTCCTATAATTCACCCCTCCACTTT. Translating gives CAWTVSSYNSPLHF.

J is TRBJ2-2 and V is TRBV12-2; TRBD2, the table's D call, lacks a check against the DNA. TRBV12-2 is labeled a pseudogene. The CDR3 runs to 19 residues. CDR3 coding DNA: TGTGCAAGTCGCTTAGCGACTTCCAGGGACTGCCCCAACACCGGGGAGCTGTTTTTT. Amino acids: CASRLATSRDCPNTGELFF.

This chain joins TRBV27 and TRBJ2-1; D is ambiguous. Germline-derived CDR1 and CDR2 are MNHEY and SMNVEV (reference sequence). This CDR3 is built from 15 residues. V was pared by 1 base and J by 4 bases, with 11 bases between. The CDR3 loop is CASSLFEVGYNEQFF. The DNA for the CDR3 is TGTGCCAGCAGTTTATTCGAGGTAGGGTACAATGAGCAGTTCTTC.

This clone was observed once. The J gene is TRBJ2-6, the V gene TRBV2, with TRBD1 matching 7 bases. CDR1 SNHLY and CDR2 FYNNEI come from the germline V gene. The CDR3 sequence is 14 residues long. Trimming at V came to 7 bases and at J to 2 bases, leaving 2 bases not matched to a gene. The CDR3 sequence: CASNDRAGANVLTF. CDR3 nucleotides: TGTGCCAGCAATGACAGGGCTGGGGCCAACGTCCTGACTTTC.

This clone came up once. CDR3 loop: CASSVIGTTNTGELFF. CDR3 DNA sequence: TGCGCCAGCAGCGTAATCGGGACAACGAACACCGGGGAGCTGTTTTTT. The rearrangement links TRBV5-1 to TRBJ2-2, with D possibly TRBD1 on 6 matching bases. V lost 4 bases and J 0 bases, leaving 13 bases between the germline ends. Germline-derived CDR1 and CDR2 are SGHRS and YFSETQ. This CDR3 is built from 16 residues.

The CDR3 bases are TGTGCCAGCAGCTTAGAGGCTAGCGGATACGAGCAGTACTTC. It specifies CASSLEASGYEQYF. The J gene is TRBJ2-7, the V gene TRBV13, with TRBD2 matching over 7 bases. From germline, CDR1 is PRHDT and CDR2 FYEKMQ (reference sequence). The V segment lost 1 base and the J segment 4 bases; nucleotides outside the gene matches: 4. The CDR3 length is 14 residues.

This chain uses TRBV6-5 with TRBJ1-1; the D is unclear. The CDR3 loop spans 14 amino acids. The germline V gene has CDR1 MNHEY and CDR2 SVGAGI. The V gene lost 0 bases and the J gene lost 0 bases, with 5 bases spanning the gap. The CDR3 sequence is CASSYSPVNTEAFF. DNA for the CDR3: TGTGCCAGCAGTTACTCTCCGGTGAACACTGAAGCTTTCTTT.

V usage is TRBV7-2 and J usage is TRBJ1-6; D not certain. The CDR3 length is 16 residues. Germline V gives CDR1 SGHTA, CDR2 FQGNSA. V lost 1 base and J lost 7, with 14 bases in between. CDR3 loop: CASSLDNLGFNSPLHF. DNA of the CDR3: TGTGCCAGCAGCTTAGACAATTTAGGGTTCAATTCACCCCTCCACTTT.

This clone has only one observation. V gene TRBV27 combines with J gene TRBJ1-5; D unresolved. V was pared by 2 bases and J by 4 bases, with 3 bases between. Germline CDR1 is MNHEY and CDR2 is SMNVEV (reference sequence). This CDR3 region has 12 residues. Here the CDR3 DNA reads TGTGCCAGCAGTTTACGAAATCAGCCCCAGCATTTT. It encodes CASSLRNQPQHF.

In DNA, the CDR3 is TGTGCCAGCAGCCCCCGGGGGGTCCCCTACGAGCAGTACTTC. The encoded protein is CASSPRGVPYEQYF. V is TRBV3-1 (or the pseudogene TRBV3-2) and J is TRBJ2-7, with 7 bases aligning to TRBD2. The CDR3 sequence is 14 residues long. The germline CDR1 and CDR2 sequences are LGHDT and YNNKEL (reference sequence). With V trimmed by 4 bases and J by 2 bases, 5 bases remained unmatched.

The V call is TRBV2, the J call TRBJ2-1; 9 bases align to TRBD2. The CDR3 consists of 15 residues. The junction had 9 bases not matched to a gene; V was cut back by 5 bases and J by 7 bases. The germline V gene encodes CDR1 SNHLY and CDR2 FYNNEI. CDR3 loop: CASSQSGGMGNEQFF. The CDR3 DNA sequence: TGTGCCAGCAGTCAAAGCGGGGGGATGGGAAATGAGCAGTTCTTC.